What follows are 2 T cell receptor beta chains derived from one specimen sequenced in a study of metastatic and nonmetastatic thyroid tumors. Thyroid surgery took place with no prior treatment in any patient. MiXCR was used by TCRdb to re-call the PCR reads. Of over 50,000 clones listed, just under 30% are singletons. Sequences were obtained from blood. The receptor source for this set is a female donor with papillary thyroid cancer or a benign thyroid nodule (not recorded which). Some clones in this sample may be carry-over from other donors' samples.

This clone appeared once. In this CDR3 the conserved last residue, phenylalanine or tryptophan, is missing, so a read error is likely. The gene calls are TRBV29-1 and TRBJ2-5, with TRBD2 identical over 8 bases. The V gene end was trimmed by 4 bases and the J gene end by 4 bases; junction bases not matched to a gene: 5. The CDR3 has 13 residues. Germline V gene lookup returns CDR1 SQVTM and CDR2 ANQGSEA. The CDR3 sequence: CSVVTLAGETQYL. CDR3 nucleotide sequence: TGCAGCGTTGTTACGCTAGCGGGAGAGACCCAGTACCTC.

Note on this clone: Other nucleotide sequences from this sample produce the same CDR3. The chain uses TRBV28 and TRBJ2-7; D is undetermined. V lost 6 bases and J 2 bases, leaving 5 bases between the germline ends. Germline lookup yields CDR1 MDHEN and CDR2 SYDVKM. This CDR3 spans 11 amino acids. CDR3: CASRTTYEQYF. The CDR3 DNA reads TGTGCCAGCAGGACCACCTACGAGCAGTACTTC.